These 26 T cell receptor beta chains came from one sample sequenced in a study of blood T cell repertoires in COVID-19. Libraries were prepared by immunoSEQ multiplex PCR; TCRdb keeps only in-frame clonotypes and omits some of them. Here the sample spans tens of thousands of clones, around 83% being singletons. Sequencing was performed on peripheral blood. Receptors originate from a man in his 70s with acute or convalescent COVID-19.

The chain links TRBV27 to TRBJ1-5; D call uncertain. The CDR3 sequence is 14 residues long. Looked up from germline, CDR1 is MNHEY and CDR2 is SMNVEV (reference sequence). V was clipped by 2 bases and J by 4 bases, with 9 bases between them. The CDR3 DNA reads TGTGCCAGCAGTTTAGGGCCGATTAATCAGCCCCAGCATTTT. Translating gives CASSLGPINQPQHF.

The chain carries TRBV5-4 and TRBJ2-1; 9 positions agree with TRBD1. This CDR3 has 15 amino acids. Germline V lookup: CDR1 SGHNT, CDR2 YYREEE (reference sequence). V gave up 0 bases and J gave up 8 bases; unmatched junction bases: 6. DNA for the CDR3: TGTGCCAGCAGCTTGGGAGGACAGGGGAGCGATGAGCAGTTCTTC. It encodes CASSLGGQGSDEQFF. The full variable domain, in which reference TRBV5-4 and TRBJ2-1 provide the parts outside the CDR3, is ETGVTQSPTHLIKTRGQQVTLRCSSQSGHNTVSWYQQALGQGPQFIFQYYREEENGRGNFPPRFSGLQFPNYSSELNVNALELDDSALYLCASSLGGQGSDEQFFGPGTRLTVL.

This clone has just one count. The chain uses TRBV24-1 and TRBJ2-7, with TRBD1 identical over 7 bases. Trimming at V came to 5 bases and at J to 4 bases, leaving 13 bases not matched to a gene. CDR1 and CDR2 from the germline V gene are KGHDR and SFDVKD. There are 16 residues in the CDR3. CDR3 region: CATSASIRQGSYEQYF. Written as DNA, the CDR3 is TGTGCCACCAGTGCCTCAATTCGACAGGGTTCTTACGAGCAGTACTTC.

There are a few counts of this clone. The genes are TRBV18 and TRBJ1-5; D is uncertain. This CDR3 spans 14 amino acids. Looked up from germline, CDR1 is KGHSH and CDR2 is LQKENI. V was clipped by 3 bases and J by 3 bases, with 9 bases between them. The CDR3 DNA reads TGTGCCAGCTCACCGGTACAGCTCAATCAGCCCCAGCATTTT. This encodes CASSPVQLNQPQHF.

The V call is TRBV27, the J call TRBJ2-5, with 8 bases identical to TRBD2. The V and J ends lost 5 bases and 3 bases, in that order; junction bases with no gene match: 8. The CDR3 spans 15 residues. The germline V gene has CDR1 MNHEY and CDR2 SMNVEV (reference sequence). The CDR3 reads CASSLDPGGEETQYF. The CDR3 DNA reads TGTGCCAGCAGTCTAGACCCCGGGGGGGAAGAGACCCAGTACTTC.

J is TRBJ1-4 and V is TRBV21-1; TRBD1, the D gene given by the table, was not confirmed from the DNA. TRBV21-1 is a recognized pseudogene. The CDR3 is 15 amino acids. This chain's CDR3 is CASSIQGRTNEKLFF. CDR3 nucleotides: TGTGCCAGCAGCATACAGGGTAGAACTAATGAAAAACTGTTTTTT.

J is TRBJ1-2 and V is TRBV15; TRBD1 agrees at 8 bases. After removal of 1 base from V and 4 bases from J, the junction contained 8 bases not matched to a gene. CDR1 is LNHNV and CDR2 is YYDKDF in the germline V gene (reference sequence). This CDR3 spans 16 amino acids. DNA of the CDR3: TGTGCCACCAGCAGAGGGTACAGGGGGTCAGGCTATGGCTACACCTTC. Translated, it gives CATSRGYRGSGYGYTF.

The chain is built from TRBV29-1 and TRBJ1-1; the match to TRBD1 covers 7 bases. Germline assignment: CDR1 SQVTM and CDR2 ANQGSEA. V shed 3 bases and J 6 bases; nucleotides not matched to a gene: 16. The CDR3 contains 16 residues. This CDR3 is CSVEEDSVTGVAEAFF. In nucleotides, the CDR3 is TGCAGCGTTGAGGAAGATTCTGTTACAGGGGTTGCTGAAGCTTTCTTT.

The CDR3 nucleotides read TGTGCCAGCAGCTTTGACAGGGCGGGCTATGGCTACACCTTC. It translates to CASSFDRAGYGYTF. V and J are TRBV7-2 and TRBJ1-2; 7 bases fit TRBD1. The CDR3 is made up of 14 amino acids. Germline assignment: CDR1 SGHTA and CDR2 FQGNSA. Trimming cost V 3 bases and J 4 bases; bases outside gene matches: 5.

In this sample, this clone turned up many times. The chain employs TRBV18 and TRBJ1-2, with 9 bases that match TRBD1. The CDR3 consists of 14 residues. Germline lookup yields CDR1 KGHSH and CDR2 LQKENI. V lost 5 bases and J lost 6; bases outside the gene matches: 7. CDR3 sequence: CASSSLGQGDGYTF. The DNA for the CDR3 is TGTGCCAGCTCATCCTTGGGACAGGGAGATGGCTACACCTTC.

V is TRBV6-5 and J is TRBJ1-1; D remains unclear. The V gene lost 0 bases and the J gene lost 11 bases, with 16 bases spanning the gap. Germline V gives CDR1 MNHEY, CDR2 SVGAGI. The length of the CDR3 is 14 residues. CDR3 DNA sequence: TGTGCCAGCAGTTACTCTTTAATCACTGATTCTGCTTTCTTT. Translation: CASSYSLITDSAFF.

The chain employs TRBV27 and TRBJ2-7; 8 nucleotides line up with TRBD1. The CDR3 runs to 17 residues. Germline CDR1 is MNHEY and CDR2 is SMNVEV (reference sequence). The ends lost 0 bases at V and 6 bases at J; junction bases unmatched: 13. CDR3 nucleotide sequence: TGTGCCAGCAGTTTATCGGCCCCCTCTGGACAGGGCAGCGAGCAGTACTTC. Translation: CASSLSAPSGQGSEQYF.

The V and J genes are TRBV7-9 and TRBJ2-1; a possible D gene is TRBD2 (6 bases). The V and J ends lost 5 bases and 10 bases respectively, with 24 bases between them. The length of the CDR3 is 16 residues. The V gene's germline CDR1 is SEHNR and CDR2 FQNEAQ (reference sequence). CDR3 in DNA: TGTGCCAGCAGCGCATTGGGCGGGACGGCGTCGTTGGAGCAGTTCTTC. The encoded protein is CASSALGGTASLEQFF.

The chain uses TRBV25-1 and TRBJ2-7, with 7 bases fitting TRBD1. This CDR3 is 15 amino acids long. V trimming: 2 bases; J trimming: 6 bases; junction bases outside the gene matches: 10. Per germline, CDR1 MGHDK and CDR2 SYGVNS. CDR3: CASSETTGFWLEQYF. The CDR3 DNA follows: TGTGCCAGCAGTGAAACGACAGGGTTTTGGCTCGAGCAGTACTTC.

J is TRBJ2-5 and V is TRBV5-4; a possible D gene is TRBD1 (6 bases). The CDR3 totals 16 residues. V was clipped by 2 bases and J by 2 bases, with 16 bases between them. CDR1 and CDR2 (germline): SGHNT, YYREEE (reference sequence). The CDR3 loop is CASSLGQNIRQETQYF. CDR3 DNA: TGTGCCAGCAGCTTAGGACAGAATATTCGACAAGAGACCCAGTACTTC. The variable domain in full, completed from reference TRBV5-4 and TRBJ2-5, reads ETGVTQSPTHLIKTRGQQVTLRCSSQSGHNTVSWYQQALGQGPQFIFQYYREEENGRGNFPPRFSGLQFPNYSSELNVNALELDDSALYLCASSLGQNIRQETQYFGPGTRLLVL.

This chain uses TRBV7-2 with TRBJ2-7; the match to TRBD2 covers 14 bases. The CDR3 length is 15 residues. Germline CDR1 SGHTA, CDR2 FQGNSA. V trimming: 6 bases; J trimming: 3 bases; junction bases outside the gene matches: 4. The CDR3, as DNA: TGTGCCAGCAGTAAGGGACTAGCGGGAGACTACGAGCAGTACTTC. Translated: CASSKGLAGDYEQYF.

The chain employs TRBV30 and TRBJ2-5; TRBD2 is a possible D gene (5 bases). Germline V gene data show CDR1 as GTSNPN and CDR2 as SVGIG (reference sequence). This CDR3 has 13 residues. Between the trimmed V and J ends, which lost 4 bases and 5 bases, there was a span of 14 bases. The CDR3 loop is CAWMGVNRETQYF. The CDR3 nucleotides read TGTGCCTGGATGGGAGTAAATCGGGAGACCCAGTACTTC.

The chain has TRBV29-1 and TRBJ1-3, with TRBD1 identical over 8 bases. The CDR3 consists of 16 residues. V gave up 0 bases and J gave up 2 bases; unmatched junction bases: 6. Germline V gene lookup returns CDR1 SQVTM and CDR2 ANQGSEA. The CDR3 region has the DNA TGCAGCGTTGAAGACAGGACAGGGCATGCTGGAAACACCATATATTTT. Amino acid sequence: CSVEDRTGHAGNTIYF.

This chain links TRBV25-1 with TRBJ2-1, with D unclear. Between the trimmed V and J ends, which lost 3 bases and 8 bases, there was a span of 8 bases. Germline V CDR1 and CDR2: MGHDK, SYGVNS. The CDR3 length is 12 residues. CDR3 nucleotides: TGTGCCAGCAGTGATTCGGTTGATGAGCAGTTCTTC. Translation: CASSDSVDEQFF.

The chain uses TRBV30 and TRBJ2-6; possibly TRBD1 for D (5 bases). The CDR3 covers 13 residues. The germline V gene encodes CDR1 GTSNPN and CDR2 SVGIG (reference sequence). V lost 8 bases to trimming and J lost 0 bases, with 8 bases between them. CDR3 sequence: CAMTASGANVLTF. The CDR3 DNA sequence: TGTGCCATGACAGCCTCTGGGGCCAACGTCCTGACTTTC.

This chain connects TRBV30 to TRBJ2-1, with TRBD2 identical over 10 bases. Germline CDR1 GTSNPN, CDR2 SVGIG (reference sequence). Losses at the gene ends were 4 bases for V and 7 bases for J; bases not matched to a gene: 10. The CDR3 sequence is 15 residues long. CDR3 in amino acids: CAWNLLAGGENEQFF. CDR3 bases: TGTGCCTGGAATCTCTTAGCGGGAGGAGAAAATGAGCAGTTCTTC.

This chain connects TRBV13 to TRBJ1-1; D may be TRBD1 (6 bases). Trimming removed 5 bases from V and 6 bases from J, with 28 bases in between. Per the germline V gene, CDR1 is PRHDT and CDR2 is FYEKMQ (reference sequence). CDR3 length: 18 residues. The chain's CDR3 is CASSPPWGRGSKLAEAFF. The CDR3 DNA is TGTGCCAGCAGCCCCCCCTGGGGGCGGGGGAGTAAATTGGCTGAAGCTTTCTTT. The variable domain in full, with the rest retrieved from reference TRBV13 and TRBJ1-1, is AAGVIQSPRHLIKEKRETATLKCYPIPRHDTVYWYQQGPGQDPQFLISFYEKMQSDKGSIPDRFSAQQFSDYHSELNMSSLELGDSALYFCASSPPWGRGSKLAEAFFGQGTRLTVV.

The chain has TRBV5-4 and TRBJ1-6; 12 nucleotides match TRBD1. The V and J ends lost 4 bases and 3 bases, in that order; junction bases with no gene match: 11. The CDR3 length is 19 residues. Germline assignment: CDR1 SGHNT and CDR2 YYREEE (reference sequence). The DNA of the CDR3 is TGTGCCAGCAGCCTAGGGACAGGGGGCGACCTCCTCTATAATTCACCCCTCCACTTT. As protein: CASSLGTGGDLLYNSPLHF. Complete variable domain (other parts from reference TRBV5-4 and TRBJ1-6): ETGVTQSPTHLIKTRGQQVTLRCSSQSGHNTVSWYQQALGQGPQFIFQYYREEENGRGNFPPRFSGLQFPNYSSELNVNALELDDSALYLCASSLGTGGDLLYNSPLHFGNGTRLTVT.

This clone came up once. CDR3 loop: CASSSPGQVNTEAFF. The CDR3 DNA follows: TGTGCCAGTAGTTCCCCGGGACAGGTGAACACTGAAGCTTTCTTT. The V gene is TRBV19, the J gene TRBJ1-1; TRBD1 agrees at 8 bases. The CDR3 extends over 15 amino acids. The germline V gene has CDR1 LNHDA and CDR2 SQIVND (reference sequence). Losses at the gene ends were 5 bases for V and 0 bases for J; bases not matched to a gene: 5.

The chain links TRBV10-3 to TRBJ2-5; possible D gene TRBD1, 5 bases. CDR1 is ENHRY, CDR2 SYGVKD, per germline. V was shortened by 10 bases and J by 1 base, with 13 bases between the two germline ends. CDR3 length: 13 residues. The CDR3 region is CANQGKRQETQYF. The CDR3 region has the DNA TGTGCCAACCAGGGCAAGCGCCAAGAGACCCAGTACTTC.

The chain is built from TRBV18 and TRBJ2-1; 11 positions agree with TRBD2. The CDR3 length is 15 residues. CDR1 is KGHSH and CDR2 is LQKENI in the germline V gene. J was trimmed by 3 bases and V by 4 bases; bases with no gene match: 2. CDR3 region: CASSRGTSGYNEQFF. CDR3 DNA sequence: TGTGCCAGCTCACGAGGGACTAGCGGCTACAATGAGCAGTTCTTC.